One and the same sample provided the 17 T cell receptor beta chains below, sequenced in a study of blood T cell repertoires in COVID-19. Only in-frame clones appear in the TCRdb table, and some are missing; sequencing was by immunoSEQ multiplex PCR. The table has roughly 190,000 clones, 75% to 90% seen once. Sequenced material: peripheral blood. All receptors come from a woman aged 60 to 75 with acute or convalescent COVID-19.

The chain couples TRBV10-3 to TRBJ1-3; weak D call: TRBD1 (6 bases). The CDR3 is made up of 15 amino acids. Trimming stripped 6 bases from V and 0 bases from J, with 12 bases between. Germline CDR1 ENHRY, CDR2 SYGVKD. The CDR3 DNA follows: TGTGCCATCAGCGGGGACACGAGCTCTGGAAACACCATATATTTT. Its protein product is CAISGDTSSGNTIYF.

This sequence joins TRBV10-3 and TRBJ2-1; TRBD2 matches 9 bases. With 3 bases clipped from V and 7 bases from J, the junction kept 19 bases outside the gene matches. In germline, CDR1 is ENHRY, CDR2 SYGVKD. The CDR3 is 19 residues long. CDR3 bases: TGTGCCATCAGTGATCCTAGGAGCGGGGGGCCAAAAGCTGCAAATGAGCAGTTCTTC. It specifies CAISDPRSGGPKAANEQFF.

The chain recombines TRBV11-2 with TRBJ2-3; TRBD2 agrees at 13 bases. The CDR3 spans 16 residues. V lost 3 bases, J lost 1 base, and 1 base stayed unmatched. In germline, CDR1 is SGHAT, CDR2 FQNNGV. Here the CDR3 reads CASSFGLAGGTDTQYF. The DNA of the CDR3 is TGTGCCAGCAGCTTCGGACTAGCGGGAGGCACAGATACGCAGTATTTT.

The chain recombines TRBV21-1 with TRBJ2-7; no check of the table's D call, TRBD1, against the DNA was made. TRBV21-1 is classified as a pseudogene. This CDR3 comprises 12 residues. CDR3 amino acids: CASSRQGREQYF. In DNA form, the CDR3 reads TGTGCCAGCAGCCGTCAGGGGCGCGAGCAGTACTTC.

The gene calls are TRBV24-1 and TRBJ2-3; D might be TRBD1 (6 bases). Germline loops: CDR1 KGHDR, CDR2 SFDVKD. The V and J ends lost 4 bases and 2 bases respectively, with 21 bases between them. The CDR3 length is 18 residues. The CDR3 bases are TGTGCCACCAGTGAACTTCAATCGGACAGTGGCCCCACAGATACGCAGTATTTT. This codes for CATSELQSDSGPTDTQYF.

The CDR3 here is CASSPGADVNTEAFF. The CDR3 nucleotides are TGTGCCAGCAGCCCAGGGGCCGATGTGAACACTGAAGCTTTCTTT. The rearrangement joins TRBV7-8 to TRBJ1-1; possible D gene TRBD1, 6 bases. In germline, CDR1 is SGHVS, CDR2 FQNEAQ. The CDR3 has 15 amino acids. V lost 5 bases to trimming and J lost 0 bases, with 13 bases between them.

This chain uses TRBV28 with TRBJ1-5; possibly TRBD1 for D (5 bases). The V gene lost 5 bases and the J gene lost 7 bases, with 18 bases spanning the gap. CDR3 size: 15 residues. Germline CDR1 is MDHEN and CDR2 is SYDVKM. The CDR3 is CASSTSGRGGQPQHF. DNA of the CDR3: TGTGCCAGCAGTACGTCAGGGAGGGGTGGGCAGCCCCAGCATTTT.

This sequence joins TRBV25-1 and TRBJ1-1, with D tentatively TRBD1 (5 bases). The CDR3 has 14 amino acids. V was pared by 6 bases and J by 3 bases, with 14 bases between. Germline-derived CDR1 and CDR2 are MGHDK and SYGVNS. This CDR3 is CASRPLGGDTEAFF. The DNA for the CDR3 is TGTGCCAGCAGGCCTTTGGGGGGGGACACTGAAGCTTTCTTT.

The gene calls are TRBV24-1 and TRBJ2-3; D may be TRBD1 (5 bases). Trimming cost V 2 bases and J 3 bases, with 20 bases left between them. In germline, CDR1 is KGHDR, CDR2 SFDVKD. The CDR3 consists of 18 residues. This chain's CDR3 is CATSDYGAPIISTDTQYF. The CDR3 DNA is TGTGCCACCAGTGATTATGGGGCCCCAATTATATCGACAGATACGCAGTATTTT.

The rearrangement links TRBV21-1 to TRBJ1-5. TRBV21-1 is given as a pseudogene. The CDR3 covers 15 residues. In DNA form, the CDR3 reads TGTGCCAGCACCGGGATTACTTATAGCAATCAGCCCCAGCATTTT. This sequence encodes CASTGITYSNQPQHF.

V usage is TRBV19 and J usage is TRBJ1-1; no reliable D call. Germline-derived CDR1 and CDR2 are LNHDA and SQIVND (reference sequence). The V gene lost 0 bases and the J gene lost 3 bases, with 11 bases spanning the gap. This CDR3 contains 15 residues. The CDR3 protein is CASSIDTGLDTEAFF. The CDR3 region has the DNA TGTGCCAGTAGTATAGATACGGGTTTGGACACTGAAGCTTTCTTT.

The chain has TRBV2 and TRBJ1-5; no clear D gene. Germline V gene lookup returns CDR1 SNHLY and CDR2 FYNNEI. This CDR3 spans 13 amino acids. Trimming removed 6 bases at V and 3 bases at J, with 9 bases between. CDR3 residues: CASSVIPNQPQHF. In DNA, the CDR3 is TGTGCCAGCAGCGTAATCCCCAATCAGCCCCAGCATTTT.

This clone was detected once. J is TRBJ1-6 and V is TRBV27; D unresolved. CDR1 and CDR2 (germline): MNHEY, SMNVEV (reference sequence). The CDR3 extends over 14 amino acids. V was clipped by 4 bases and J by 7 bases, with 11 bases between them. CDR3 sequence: CASSYLEVNSPLHF. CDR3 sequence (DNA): TGTGCCAGCAGTTATCTGGAGGTAAATTCACCCCTCCACTTT.

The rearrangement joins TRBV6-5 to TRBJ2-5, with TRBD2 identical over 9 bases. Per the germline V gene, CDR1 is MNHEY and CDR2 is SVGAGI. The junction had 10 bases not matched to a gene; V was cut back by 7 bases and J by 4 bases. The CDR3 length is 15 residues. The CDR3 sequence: CASKGASGVAETQYF. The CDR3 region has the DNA TGTGCCAGCAAAGGGGCTAGCGGGGTGGCAGAGACCCAGTACTTC.

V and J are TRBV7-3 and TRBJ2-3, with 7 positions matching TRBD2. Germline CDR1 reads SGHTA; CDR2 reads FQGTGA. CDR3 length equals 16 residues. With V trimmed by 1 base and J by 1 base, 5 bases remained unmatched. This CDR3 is CASSLSTAGRTDTQYF. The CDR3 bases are TGTGCCAGCAGCTTAAGTACAGCGGGGCGCACAGATACGCAGTATTTT.

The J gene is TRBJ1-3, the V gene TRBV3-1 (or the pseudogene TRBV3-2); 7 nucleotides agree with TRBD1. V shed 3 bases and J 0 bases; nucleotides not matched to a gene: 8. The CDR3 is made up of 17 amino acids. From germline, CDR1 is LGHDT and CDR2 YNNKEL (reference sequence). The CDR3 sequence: CASSHGGQTFSGNTIYF. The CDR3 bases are TGTGCCAGCAGCCATGGGGGACAGACATTCTCTGGAAACACCATATATTTT.

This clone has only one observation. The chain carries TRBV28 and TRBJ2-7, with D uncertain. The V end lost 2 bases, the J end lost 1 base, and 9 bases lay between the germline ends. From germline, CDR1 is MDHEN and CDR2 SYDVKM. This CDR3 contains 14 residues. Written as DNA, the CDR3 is TGTGCCAGCAGTTTAGCCGGTCCATCCTACGAGCAGTACTTC. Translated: CASSLAGPSYEQYF.